This T cell receptor (beta chain) was recovered during a study of post-analysis software for immune sequencing data. About the study: Relapsing-remitting, secondary progressive and progressive-relapsing courses of multiple sclerosis were included. Overall study results and limits: Higher frequency in patients than in controls was seen for roughly five TRBV segments, with TRBV5-6, TRBV5-1 and TRBV20-1 among them. Significantly lower normalized Chao1 diversity was seen in multiple sclerosis patients than in controls. With F measure, samples from one preparation batch clustered together strongly.

This clonotype was observed a handful of times. Its antigen is undetermined. Prepared libraries of TCR beta cDNA carried unique molecular identifiers. Input amounts of 1 to 10 million T cells were used. These gave approximately 500,000 cDNA molecules, so each molecule approximated one T cell. TCRdb used MiXCR to reprocess the PCR reads, holding one entry per CDR3 protein. The data hold fewer than 850,000 distinct CDR3 sequences, with about 32% observed a single time. The V end was cut by 1 base, the J end by 4 bases, with 17 bases between. This CDR3 spans 15 amino acids. The V gene's germline CDR1 is DFQATT and CDR2 SNEGSKA (reference sequence).

This rearrangement joins TRBV20-1 to TRBJ2-7; D gene unclear. The TCR comes from a girl aged 5 to 17 with multiple sclerosis. Sequenced: blood. CDR3 sequence: CSARGLQNGVYEQYF. In DNA form, the CDR3 reads TGCAGTGCTAGAGGACTTCAAAATGGGGTTTACGAGCAGTACTTC.